This T cell receptor beta chain derives from a study of metastatic and nonmetastatic thyroid tumors. Per the germline V gene, CDR1 is SGDLS and CDR2 is YYNGEE. Between the trimmed V and J ends, which lost 3 bases and 2 bases, there was a span of 8 bases. This CDR3 has 13 amino acids. TCRdb called clones again from the PCR reads with MiXCR. The data hold about 41,000 clones, with 28% observed a single time. No treatment of any kind had been given to any patient before thyroid surgery. Material for sequencing was blood. The clonotype was recovered from a male donor with papillary thyroid cancer or a benign thyroid nodule (not recorded which). Some clones in this sample may be carry-over from other donors' samples. The genes are TRBV9 and TRBJ1-1; D ambiguous. The CDR3 spells CASSGRVNTEAFF. The CDR3 region has the DNA TGTGCCAGCAGCGGGAGAGTTAACACTGAAGCTTTCTTT.